This is a list of T cell receptor beta chains from one sample in a study of cytomegalovirus exposure and HLA in healthy donors. Profiled with immunoSEQ multiplex PCR; TCRdb holds only in-frame clones, not every one. The sample records roughly 100,000 clones, approximately 77% being singletons. The sequenced sample consisted of PBMCs. The source is a female donor in good health and CMV-seronegative. CDR3s include the opening cysteine and the closing phenylalanine or tryptophan. A D gene is named only where the DNA matches it firmly. Clone size, where shown, is once, few, many, or a class for clones that have expanded.

>TRBV5-8|once|TRBJ2-3|TRBD2
TGTGCCAGCAGCTTGGGGACAACTAGCGCTAGCACAGATACGCAGTATTTT
CASSLGTTSASTDTQYF
>TRBV4-1|few|TRBJ1-1|.
TGCGCCAGCAGCCAAGACAATGGGGCCTTTGAAGCTTTCTTT
CASSQDNGAFEAFF
>TRBV6-5|.|TRBJ2-7|TRBD2
TGTGCCAGCAGGGTAGCGGGCCCGGCTGGGGGCGAGCAGTACTTC
CASRVAGPAGGEQYF
>TRBV6-4|.|TRBJ2-3|TRBD1
TGTGCCAGCAGTGAGGAAAACAGGGGATCAGATACGCAGTATTTT
CASSEENRGSDTQYF
>TRBV6-5|once|TRBJ2-4|TRBD2
TGTGCCAGCAGTTGGACTAGCGGTGACCATGGAGACATTCAGTACTTC
CASSWTSGDHGDIQYF
>TRBV28|few|TRBJ2-7|.
TGTGCCAGCGCTAATGGGGGGGCCAGGTCCAATTACGAGCAGTACTTC
CASANGGARSNYEQYF
>TRBV6-5|.|TRBJ2-7|.
TGTGCCAGCAGGTCACGACAGCGGGTCCGGGAGCAGTACTTC
CASRSRQRVREQYF
>TRBV18|.|TRBJ2-7|.
TGTGCCAGCTCATCGTCACAGGTTACCTACGAGCAGTACTTC
CASSSSQVTYEQYF
>TRBV19|.|TRBJ1-5|.
TGTGCCAGTAGTATAGGGACCTGGACAGTTAATCAGCCCCAGCATTTT
CASSIGTWTVNQPQHF
>TRBV7-9|.|TRBJ2-7|.
TGTGCCAGCAGCTTAGTCCCGGACAGTTCCTACGAGCAGTACTTC
CASSLVPDSSYEQYF
>TRBV4-1|.|TRBJ1-1|.
TGCGCCAGCAGCCAAGATCCCCCGGGCACTGAAGCTTTCTTT
CASSQDPPGTEAFF
>TRBV9|.|TRBJ1-3|.
TGTGCCAGCAGCGTAGGTAGGGGTTCAGGAAACACCATATATTTT
CASSVGRGSGNTIYF
>TRBV4-2|few|TRBJ2-3|TRBD2
TGTGCCAGCAGCCAAGATTGGGCTAGCGGGCCAGATACGCAGTATTTT
CASSQDWASGPDTQYF
>TRBV2|.|TRBJ2-7|TRBD2
TGTGCCTCCCTGGGACTAGCGGGAACGTCATACGAGCAGTACTTC
CASLGLAGTSYEQYF
>TRBV4-3|.|TRBJ2-3|TRBD1
TGCGCCAGCAGCCAAAGGGAGAGCTCGGACAGGGTAACAGATACGCAGTATTTT
CASSQRESSDRVTDTQYF
>TRBV11-2|few|TRBJ1-6|.
TGTGCCAGCAGCTTAGTGCCTCAGGGGCCCATAATCCTCCACTTT
CASSLVPQGPIILHF
>TRBV7-2|once|TRBJ2-1|.
TGTGCCAGCAGCCGTTCCAGTTACAATGAGCAGTTCTTC
CASSRSSYNEQFF
>TRBV5-1|.|TRBJ2-3|.
TGCGCCAGCAGCTTGGTAGGGGGTTCCACAGATACGCAGTATTTT
CASSLVGGSTDTQYF
>TRBV7-8|.|TRBJ1-1|.
TGTGCCAGCAGCTCAGGGGATCCTGGGACTGAAGCTTTCTTT
CASSSGDPGTEAFF
>TRBV30|.|TRBJ2-1|TRBD1
TGTGCCTGGAGTATGGGACAGTTAAATGAGCAGTTCTTC
CAWSMGQLNEQFF
>TRBV28|.|TRBJ1-1|TRBD1
TGTGCCAGCAGTGGATCAGGGGGAAGGGGCCAAAACACTGAAGCTTTCTTT
CASSGSGGRGQNTEAFF
>TRBV6-1|once|TRBJ2-7|TRBD1
TGTGCCTCGACAGGGGAGGTGGGGTACGAGCAGTACTTC
CASTGEVGYEQYF
>TRBV14|few|TRBJ1-3|.
TGTGCCAGCAGGAAATCAGGGGAAAGACTCTCTGGAAACACCATATATTTT
CASRKSGERLSGNTIYF
>TRBV7-6|.|TRBJ2-5|.
TGTGCCAGCAGCTTAGTCCCCGGGCGGGGTAGGGGAGAGACCCAGTACTTC
CASSLVPGRGRGETQYF
>TRBV27|.|TRBJ2-2|TRBD1
TGTGCCAGCAGTTCGGACAGGGTTGTCGGGGAGCTGTTTTTT
CASSSDRVVGELFF
>TRBV7-2|.|TRBJ2-7|TRBD2
TGTGCCAGCAGCTTGGGACTAGCGGGACCTTACTACGAGCAGTACTTC
CASSLGLAGPYYEQYF
>TRBV6-6|few|TRBJ1-1|.
TGTGCCAGCAGTTACTCGGGCAGAGGGACTGAAGCTTTCTTT
CASSYSGRGTEAFF